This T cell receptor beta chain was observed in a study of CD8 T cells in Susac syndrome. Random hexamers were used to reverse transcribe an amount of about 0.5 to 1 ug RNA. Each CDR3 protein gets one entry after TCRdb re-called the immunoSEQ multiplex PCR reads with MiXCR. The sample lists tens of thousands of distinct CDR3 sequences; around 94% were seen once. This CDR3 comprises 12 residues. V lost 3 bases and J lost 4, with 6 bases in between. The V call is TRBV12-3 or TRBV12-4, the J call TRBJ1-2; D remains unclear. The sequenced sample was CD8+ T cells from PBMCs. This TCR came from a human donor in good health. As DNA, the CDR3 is TGTGCCAGCAGTTTGTGGACCTATGGCTACACCTTC. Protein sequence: CASSLWTYGYTF.